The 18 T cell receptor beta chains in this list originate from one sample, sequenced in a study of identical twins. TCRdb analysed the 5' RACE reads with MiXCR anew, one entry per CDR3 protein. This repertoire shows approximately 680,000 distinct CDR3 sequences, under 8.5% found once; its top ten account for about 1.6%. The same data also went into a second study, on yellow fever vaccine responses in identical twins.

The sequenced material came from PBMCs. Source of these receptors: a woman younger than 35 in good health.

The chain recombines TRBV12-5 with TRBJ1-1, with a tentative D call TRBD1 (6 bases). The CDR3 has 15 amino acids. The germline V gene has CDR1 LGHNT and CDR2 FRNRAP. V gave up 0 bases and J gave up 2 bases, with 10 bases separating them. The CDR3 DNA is TGTGCTAGTGGTTTGGTACAGGGTCCCAACACTGAAGCTTTCTTT. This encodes CASGLVQGPNTEAFF. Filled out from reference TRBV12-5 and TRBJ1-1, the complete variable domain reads DARVTQTPRHKVTEMGQEVTMRCQPILGHNTVFWYRQTMMQGLELLAYFRNRAPLDDSGMPKDRFSAEMPDATLATLKIQPSEPRDSAVYFCASGLVQGPNTEAFFGQGTRLTVV.

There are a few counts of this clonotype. CDR3 in DNA: TGCGCCAGCAGCTCCGGCGGCCAGGGTATGTACGAGCAGTACGTC. The encoded protein is CASSSGGQGMYEQYV. The chain joins TRBV5-1 to TRBJ2-7, with a weak D call TRBD1 (5 bases). Germline V gene lookup returns CDR1 SGHRS and CDR2 YFSETQ. The CDR3 covers 15 residues. V lost 3 bases, J lost 4 bases, and 17 bases lay in between.

As DNA, the CDR3 is TGTGCCAGCAGTCACCCGGGACAGGAGAACACTGAAGCTTTCTTT. It codes for CASSHPGQENTEAFF. The chain has TRBV12-3 or TRBV12-4 and TRBJ1-1; 8 bases align to TRBD1. This CDR3 has 15 residues. After removal of 5 bases from V and 1 base from J, the junction contained 6 bases not matched to a gene.

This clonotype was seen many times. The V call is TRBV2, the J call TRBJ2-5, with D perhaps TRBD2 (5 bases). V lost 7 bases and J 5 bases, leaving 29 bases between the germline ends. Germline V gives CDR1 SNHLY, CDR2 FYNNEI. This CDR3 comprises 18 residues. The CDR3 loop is CASTRGRSSNLASETQYF. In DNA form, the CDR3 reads TGTGCCAGCACTAGAGGGAGAAGTTCCAATCTGGCTTCGGAGACCCAGTACTTC.

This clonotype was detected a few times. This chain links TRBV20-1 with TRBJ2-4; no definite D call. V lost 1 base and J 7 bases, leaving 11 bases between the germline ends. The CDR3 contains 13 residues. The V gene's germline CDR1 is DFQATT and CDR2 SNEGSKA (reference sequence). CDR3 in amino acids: CSARGTPRNIQYF. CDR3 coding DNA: TGCAGTGCTAGAGGAACCCCTAGGAACATTCAGTACTTC.

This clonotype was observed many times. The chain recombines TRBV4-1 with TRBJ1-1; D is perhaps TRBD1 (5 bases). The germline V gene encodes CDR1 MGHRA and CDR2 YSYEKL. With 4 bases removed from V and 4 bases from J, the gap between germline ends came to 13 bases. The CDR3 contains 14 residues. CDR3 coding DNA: TGCGCCAGCAGCCCCCGTTCGAGGGGCACTGAAGCTTTCTTT. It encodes CASSPRSRGTEAFF.

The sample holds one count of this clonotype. CDR3 sequence reads: CASSLHGSSYNEQFF. The CDR3 DNA is TGTGCCAGCAGCTTACACGGGAGTAGCTACAATGAGCAGTTCTTC. The chain joins TRBV11-2 to TRBJ2-1; D might be TRBD2 (6 bases). This CDR3 has 15 residues. Germline V gene data show CDR1 as SGHAT and CDR2 as FQNNGV. V lost 2 bases to trimming and J lost 3 bases, with 11 bases between them. The entire variable domain, with the rest obtained from reference TRBV11-2 and TRBJ2-1, is as follows: EAGVAQSPRYKIIEKRQSVAFWCNPISGHATLYWYQQILGQGPKLLIQFQNNGVVDDSQLPKDRFSAERLKGVDSTLKIQPAKLEDSAVYLCASSLHGSSYNEQFFGPGTRLTVL.

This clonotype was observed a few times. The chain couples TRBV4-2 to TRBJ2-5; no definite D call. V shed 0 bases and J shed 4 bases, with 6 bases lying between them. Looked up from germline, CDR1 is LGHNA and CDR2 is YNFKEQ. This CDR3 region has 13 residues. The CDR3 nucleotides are TGTGCCAGCAGCCAAGACTCCCGAGAGACCCAGTACTTC. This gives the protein CASSQDSRETQYF.

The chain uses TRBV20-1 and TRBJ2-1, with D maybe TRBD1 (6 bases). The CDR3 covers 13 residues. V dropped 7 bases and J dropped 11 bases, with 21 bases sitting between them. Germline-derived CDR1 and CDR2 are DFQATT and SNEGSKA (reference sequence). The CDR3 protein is CSVNRDPGVQQFF. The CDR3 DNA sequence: TGCAGTGTCAACAGGGACCCCGGTGTTCAGCAGTTCTTC.

CDR3 sequence reads: CASSLWDKETQYF. The CDR3 DNA follows: TGTGCCAGCAGTTTATGGGACAAAGAGACCCAGTACTTC. The chain recombines TRBV12-3 or TRBV12-4 with TRBJ2-5; tentative D call: TRBD1 (6 bases). The CDR3 is 13 residues long. The V end was cut by 2 bases, the J end by 3 bases, with 7 bases between.

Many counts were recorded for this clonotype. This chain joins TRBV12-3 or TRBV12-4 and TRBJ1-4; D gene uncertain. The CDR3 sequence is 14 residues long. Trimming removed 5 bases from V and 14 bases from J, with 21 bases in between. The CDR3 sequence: CASSQTALGSWLFF. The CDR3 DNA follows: TGTGCCAGCAGTCAAACCGCCTTGGGGAGTTGGCTGTTTTTT.

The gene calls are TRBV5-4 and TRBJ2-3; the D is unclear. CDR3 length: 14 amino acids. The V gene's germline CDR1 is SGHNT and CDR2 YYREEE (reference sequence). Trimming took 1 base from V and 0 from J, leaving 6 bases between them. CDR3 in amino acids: CASSLILSTDTQYF. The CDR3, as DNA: TGTGCCAGCAGCTTGATACTTAGCACAGATACGCAGTATTTT.

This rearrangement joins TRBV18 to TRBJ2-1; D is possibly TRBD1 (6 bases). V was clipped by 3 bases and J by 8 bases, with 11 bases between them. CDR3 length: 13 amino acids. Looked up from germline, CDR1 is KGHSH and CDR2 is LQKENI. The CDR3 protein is CASSPLQGDEQFF. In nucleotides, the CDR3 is TGTGCCAGCTCACCCTTACAGGGCGATGAGCAGTTCTTC.

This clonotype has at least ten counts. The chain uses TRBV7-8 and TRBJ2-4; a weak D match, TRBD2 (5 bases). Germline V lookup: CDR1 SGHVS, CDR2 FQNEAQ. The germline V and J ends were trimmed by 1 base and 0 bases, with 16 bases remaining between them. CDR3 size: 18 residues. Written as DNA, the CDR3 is TGTGCCAGCAGCTTAGGGAGGACGGGCGAGGTAGCCAAAAACATTCAGTACTTC. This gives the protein CASSLGRTGEVAKNIQYF. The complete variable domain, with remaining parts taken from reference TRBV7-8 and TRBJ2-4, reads GAGVSQSPRYKVAKRGQDVALRCDPISGHVSLFWYQQALGQGPEFLTYFQNEAQLDKSGLPSDRFFAERPEGSVSTLKIQRTQQEDSAVYLCASSLGRTGEVAKNIQYFGAGTRLSVL.

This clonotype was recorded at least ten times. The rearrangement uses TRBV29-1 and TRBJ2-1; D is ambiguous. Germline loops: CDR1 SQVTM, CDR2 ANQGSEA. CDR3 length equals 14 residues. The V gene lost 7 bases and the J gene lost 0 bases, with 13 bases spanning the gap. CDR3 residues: CSAEPPSSYNEQFF. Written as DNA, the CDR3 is TGCAGCGCCGAACCTCCGAGCTCCTACAATGAGCAGTTCTTC.

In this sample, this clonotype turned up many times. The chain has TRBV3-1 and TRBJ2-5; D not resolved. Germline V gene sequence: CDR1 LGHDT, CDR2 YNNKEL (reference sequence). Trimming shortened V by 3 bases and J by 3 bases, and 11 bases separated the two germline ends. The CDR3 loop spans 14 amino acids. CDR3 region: CASSQSDPEETQYF. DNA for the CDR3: TGTGCCAGCAGCCAGAGTGACCCAGAAGAGACCCAGTACTTC.

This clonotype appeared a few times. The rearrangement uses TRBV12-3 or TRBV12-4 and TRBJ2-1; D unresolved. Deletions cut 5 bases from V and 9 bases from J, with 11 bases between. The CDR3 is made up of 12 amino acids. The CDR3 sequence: CASSIGWVEQFF. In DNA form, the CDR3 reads TGTGCCAGCAGTATCGGATGGGTTGAGCAGTTCTTC.

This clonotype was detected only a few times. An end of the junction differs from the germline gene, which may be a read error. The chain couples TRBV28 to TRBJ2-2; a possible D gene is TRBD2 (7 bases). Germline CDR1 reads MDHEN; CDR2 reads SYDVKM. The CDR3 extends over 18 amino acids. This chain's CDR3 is CPSSLPQGGGGDTGELFF. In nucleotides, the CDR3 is TGTCCCAGCAGTTTACCCCAAGGCGGGGGCGGGGACACCGGGGAGCTGTTTTTT.